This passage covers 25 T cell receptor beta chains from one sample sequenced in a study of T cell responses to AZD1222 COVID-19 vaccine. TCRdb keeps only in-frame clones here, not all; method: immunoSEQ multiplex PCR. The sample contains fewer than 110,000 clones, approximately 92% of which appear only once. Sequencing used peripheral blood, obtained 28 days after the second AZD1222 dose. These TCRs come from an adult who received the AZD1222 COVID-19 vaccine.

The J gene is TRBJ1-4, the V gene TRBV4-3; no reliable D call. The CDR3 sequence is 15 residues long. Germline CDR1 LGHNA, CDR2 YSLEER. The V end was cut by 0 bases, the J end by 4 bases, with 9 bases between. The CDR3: CASSQDGKDNEKLFF. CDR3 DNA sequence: TGCGCCAGCAGCCAAGACGGAAAAGATAATGAAAAACTGTTTTTT.

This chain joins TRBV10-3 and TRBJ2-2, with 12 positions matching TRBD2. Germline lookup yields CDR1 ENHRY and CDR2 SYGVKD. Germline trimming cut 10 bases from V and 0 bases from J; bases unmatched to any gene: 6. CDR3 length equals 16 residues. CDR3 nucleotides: TGTGCCACGAAGACTAGCGGGGGATCGAACACCGGGGAGCTGTTTTTT. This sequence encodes CATKTSGGSNTGELFF.

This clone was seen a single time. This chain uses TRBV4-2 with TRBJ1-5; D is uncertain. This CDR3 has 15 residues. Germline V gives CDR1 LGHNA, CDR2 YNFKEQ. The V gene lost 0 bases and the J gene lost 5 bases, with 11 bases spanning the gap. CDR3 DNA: TGTGCCAGCAGCCAAGATTGGCAGTCTGATCAGCCCCAGCATTTT. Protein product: CASSQDWQSDQPQHF.

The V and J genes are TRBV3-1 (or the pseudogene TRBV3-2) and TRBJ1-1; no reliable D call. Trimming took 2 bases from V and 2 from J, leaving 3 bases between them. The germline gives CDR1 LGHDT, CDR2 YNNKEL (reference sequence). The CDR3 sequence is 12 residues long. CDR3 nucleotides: TGTGCCAGCAGCCAAACTAACACTGAAGCTTTCTTT. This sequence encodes CASSQTNTEAFF.

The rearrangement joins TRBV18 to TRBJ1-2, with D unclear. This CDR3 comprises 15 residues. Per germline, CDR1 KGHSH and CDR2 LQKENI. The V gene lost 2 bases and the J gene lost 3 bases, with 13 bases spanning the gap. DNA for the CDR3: TGTGCCAGCTCACCAGCGGTCAGATTTGACTATGGCTACACCTTC. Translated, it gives CASSPAVRFDYGYTF. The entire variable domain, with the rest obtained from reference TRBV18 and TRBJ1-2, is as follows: NAGVMQNPRHLVRRRGQEARLRCSPMKGHSHVYWYRQLPEEGLKFMVYLQKENIIDESGMPKERFSAEFPKEGPSILRIQQVVRGDSAAYFCASSPAVRFDYGYTFGSGTRLTVV.

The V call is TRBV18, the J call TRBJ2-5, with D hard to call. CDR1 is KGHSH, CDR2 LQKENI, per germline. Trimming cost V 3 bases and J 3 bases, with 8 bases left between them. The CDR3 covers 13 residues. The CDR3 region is CASSPRAEETQYF. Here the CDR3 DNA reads TGTGCCAGCTCACCTAGGGCTGAAGAGACCCAGTACTTC.

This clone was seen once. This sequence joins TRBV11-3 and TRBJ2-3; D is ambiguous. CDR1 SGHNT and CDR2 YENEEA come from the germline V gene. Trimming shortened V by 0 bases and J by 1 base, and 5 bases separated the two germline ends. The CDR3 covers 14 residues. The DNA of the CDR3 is TGTGCCAGCAGCTTAGACTCCGGCACAGATACGCAGTATTTT. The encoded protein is CASSLDSGTDTQYF.

The CDR3 loop is CASSLTGGFAYNEQFF. CDR3 in DNA: TGTGCCAGCAGCTTAACGGGGGGGTTCGCCTACAATGAGCAGTTCTTC. J is TRBJ2-1 and V is TRBV7-3, with 7 bases fitting TRBD2. The germline CDR1 and CDR2 sequences are SGHTA and FQGTGA. The CDR3 length is 16 residues. V dropped 0 bases and J dropped 2; count of bases not matched to a gene: 4.

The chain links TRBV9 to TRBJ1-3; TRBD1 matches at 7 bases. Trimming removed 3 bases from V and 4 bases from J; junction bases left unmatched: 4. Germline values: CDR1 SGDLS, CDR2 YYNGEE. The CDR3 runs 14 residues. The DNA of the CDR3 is TGTGCCAGCAGCGCCCTAGGGGGCGGAAACACCATATATTTT. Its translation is CASSALGGGNTIYF.

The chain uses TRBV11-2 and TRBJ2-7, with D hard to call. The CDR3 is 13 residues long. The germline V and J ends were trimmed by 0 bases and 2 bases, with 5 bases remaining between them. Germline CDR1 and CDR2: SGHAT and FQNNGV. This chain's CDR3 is CASSLEGTYEQYF. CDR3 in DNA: TGTGCCAGCAGCTTAGAAGGAACCTACGAGCAGTACTTC.

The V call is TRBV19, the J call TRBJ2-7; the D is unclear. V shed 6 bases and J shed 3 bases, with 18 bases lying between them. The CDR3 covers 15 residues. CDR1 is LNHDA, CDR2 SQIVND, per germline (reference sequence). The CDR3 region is CASRKDASIHYEQYF. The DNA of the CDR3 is TGTGCCAGTAGGAAGGACGCATCGATCCACTACGAGCAGTACTTC.

The CDR3 nucleotides read TGCGCCAGCAGCCACACCAATCAGCCCCAGCATTTT. This translates into CASSHTNQPQHF. The chain joins TRBV4-1 to TRBJ1-5; no firm D call. CDR3 size: 12 residues. V lost 3 bases and J 3 bases, leaving 3 bases between the germline ends. Germline V lookup: CDR1 MGHRA, CDR2 YSYEKL.

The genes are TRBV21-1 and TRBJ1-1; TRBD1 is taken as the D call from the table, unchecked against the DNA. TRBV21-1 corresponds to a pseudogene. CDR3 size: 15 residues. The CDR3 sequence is CASSKVRRDRDRSFF. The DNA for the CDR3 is TGTGCCAGCAGCAAAGTAAGGAGGGACAGGGACCGGTCTTTCTTT.

The CDR3 coding sequence is TGTGCCAGCAGGGGAAAGGGGCTCGAGGGGGATGAGCAGTTCTTC. The encoded protein is CASRGKGLEGDEQFF. This chain links TRBV7-9 with TRBJ2-1; possibly TRBD1 for D (6 bases). This CDR3 has 15 residues. Germline V CDR1 and CDR2: SEHNR, FQNEAQ (reference sequence). With 6 bases removed from V and 8 bases from J, the gap between germline ends came to 20 bases. The full variable domain, its missing parts supplied by reference TRBV7-9 and TRBJ2-1, is DTGVSQNPRHKITKRGQNVTFRCDPISEHNRLYWYRQTLGQGPEFLTYFQNEAQLEKSRLLSDRFSAERPKGSFSTLEIQRTEQGDSAMYLCASRGKGLEGDEQFFGPGTRLTVL.

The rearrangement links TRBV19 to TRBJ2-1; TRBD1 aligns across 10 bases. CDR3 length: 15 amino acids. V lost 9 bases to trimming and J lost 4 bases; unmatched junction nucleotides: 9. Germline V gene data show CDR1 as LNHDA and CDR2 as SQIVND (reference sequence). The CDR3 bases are TGTGCCAGCACCTCGGGGACAGGGGTTTACAATGAGCAGTTCTTC. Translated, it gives CASTSGTGVYNEQFF.

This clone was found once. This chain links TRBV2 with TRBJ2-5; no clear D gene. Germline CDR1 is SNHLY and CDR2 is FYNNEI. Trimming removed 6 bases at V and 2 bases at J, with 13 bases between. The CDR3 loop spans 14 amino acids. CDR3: CASRSKSGQETQYF. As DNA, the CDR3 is TGTGCCAGCAGATCCAAGAGTGGTCAAGAGACCCAGTACTTC.

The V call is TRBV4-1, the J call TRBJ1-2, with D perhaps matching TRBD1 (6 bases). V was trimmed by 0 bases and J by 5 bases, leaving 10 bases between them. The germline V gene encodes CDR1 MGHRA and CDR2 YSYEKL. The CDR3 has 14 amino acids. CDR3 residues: CASSQDTGRYGYTF. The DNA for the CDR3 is TGCGCCAGCAGCCAAGATACAGGGAGGTATGGCTACACCTTC.

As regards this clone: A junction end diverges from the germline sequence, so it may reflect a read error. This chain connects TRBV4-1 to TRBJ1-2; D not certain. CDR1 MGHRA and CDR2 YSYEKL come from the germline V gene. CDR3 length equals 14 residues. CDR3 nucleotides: TGCGCCAGCAGCCAAGTAGGACTAGAGTATGGTTACACCTTC. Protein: CASSQVGLEYGYTF.

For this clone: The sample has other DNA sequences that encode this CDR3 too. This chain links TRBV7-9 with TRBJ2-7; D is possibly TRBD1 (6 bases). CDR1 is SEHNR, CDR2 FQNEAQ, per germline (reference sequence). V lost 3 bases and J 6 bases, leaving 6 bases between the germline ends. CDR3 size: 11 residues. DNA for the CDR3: TGTGCCAGCAGCTTGACAGGCGAGCAGTACTTC. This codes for CASSLTGEQYF.

The CDR3 nucleotides are TGTGCCAGCAGTTTCCAACCTAACTATGGCTACACCTTC. This sequence encodes CASSFQPNYGYTF. The rearrangement uses TRBV27 and TRBJ1-2; no definite D call. CDR1 is MNHEY and CDR2 is SMNVEV in the germline V gene (reference sequence). This CDR3 comprises 13 residues. The V end was cut by 3 bases, the J end by 0 bases, with 5 bases between.

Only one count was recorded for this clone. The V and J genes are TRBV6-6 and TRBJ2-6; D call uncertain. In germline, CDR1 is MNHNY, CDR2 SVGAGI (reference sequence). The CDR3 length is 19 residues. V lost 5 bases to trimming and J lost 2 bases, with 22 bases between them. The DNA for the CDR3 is TGTGCCAGCAGTCCGAATACGATCGAGAAGGTAACTGGGGCCAACGTCCTGACTTTC. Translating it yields CASSPNTIEKVTGANVLTF.

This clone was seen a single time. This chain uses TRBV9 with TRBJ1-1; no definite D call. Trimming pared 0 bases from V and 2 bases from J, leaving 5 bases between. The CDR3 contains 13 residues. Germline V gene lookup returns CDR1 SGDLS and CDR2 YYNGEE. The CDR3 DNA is TGTGCCAGCAGCGTAGAAGTTAACACTGAAGCTTTCTTT. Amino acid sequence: CASSVEVNTEAFF.

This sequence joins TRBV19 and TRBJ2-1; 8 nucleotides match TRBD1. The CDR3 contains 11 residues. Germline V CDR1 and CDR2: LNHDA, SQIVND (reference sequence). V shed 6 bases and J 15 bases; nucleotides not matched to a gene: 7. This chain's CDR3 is CASSDGTGAFF. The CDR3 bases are TGTGCCAGTAGCGACGGGACAGGTGCGTTCTTC.

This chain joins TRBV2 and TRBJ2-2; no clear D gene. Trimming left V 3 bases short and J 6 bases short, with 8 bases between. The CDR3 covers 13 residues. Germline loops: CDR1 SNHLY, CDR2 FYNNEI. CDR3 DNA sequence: TGTGCCAGCAGTGAGGTGCGTCCCGGGGAGCTGTTTTTT. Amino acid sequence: CASSEVRPGELFF.

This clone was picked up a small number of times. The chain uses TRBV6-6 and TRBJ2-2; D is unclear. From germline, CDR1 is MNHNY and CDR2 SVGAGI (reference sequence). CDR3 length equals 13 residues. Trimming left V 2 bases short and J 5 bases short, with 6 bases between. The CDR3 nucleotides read TGTGCCAGCAGTTACACAGAAACCGGGGAGCTGTTTTTT. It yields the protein CASSYTETGELFF.